These T cell receptor beta chains were read from a single sample in a study of regulatory T cells in long-lasting Graves disease. TCRdb fed the multiplex PCR reads into MiXCR, producing one record per CDR3 protein. The sample has roughly 430,000 distinct CDR3 sequences; around 20% are singletons. The starting material was peripheral blood mononuclear cells (PBMCs), obtained when the disease was refractory, from a patient treated with antithyroid drugs. These receptors were obtained from a female donor with Graves disease. Both conserved end residues are part of each CDR3. The order of the fields is D gene, clone size, V gene, J gene, CDR3 DNA, CDR3 protein. A D gene is named only where the DNA matches it firmly. The size entry is marked missing in some rows and otherwise reads once, few, many or a size class.

d_call: -; clone_size: many; v_call: TRBV11-2; j_call: TRBJ2-7; cdr3_nt: TGTGCCAGCAGCTTAGGCGCAAGCGAGCAGTACTTC; cdr3_aa: CASSLGASEQYF
d_call: -; clone_size: many; v_call: TRBV28; j_call: TRBJ2-7; cdr3_nt: TGTGCCAGCAGTGTCCGCGGCCTCTACGAGCAGTACTTC; cdr3_aa: CASSVRGLYEQYF
d_call: TRBD1; clone_size: many; v_call: TRBV2; j_call: TRBJ1-4; cdr3_nt: TGTGCCAGCAGGCTGGACAGGGGTCTCGGGAGGGGTGAAAAACTGTTTTTT; cdr3_aa: CASRLDRGLGRGEKLFF
d_call: -; clone_size: many; v_call: TRBV9; j_call: TRBJ2-1; cdr3_nt: TGTGCCAGCAGCGTCAATCAGCAGAGGAGCTCCTACAATGAGCAGTTCTTC; cdr3_aa: CASSVNQQRSSYNEQFF
d_call: -; clone_size: -; v_call: TRBV27; j_call: TRBJ2-4; cdr3_nt: TGTGCCAGCAGAACCGAGCTAGCCAAAAACATTCAGTACTTC; cdr3_aa: CASRTELAKNIQYF
d_call: TRBD1; clone_size: many; v_call: TRBV2; j_call: TRBJ2-5; cdr3_nt: TGTGCCAGCAGCAGTACCGGGACAGCGCAAGAGACCCAGTACTTC; cdr3_aa: CASSSTGTAQETQYF
d_call: -; clone_size: many; v_call: TRBV2; j_call: TRBJ2-2; cdr3_nt: TGTGCCAGCATTCGCGTCACCGGGGAGCTGTTTTTT; cdr3_aa: CASIRVTGELFF
d_call: TRBD2; clone_size: many; v_call: TRBV10-3; j_call: TRBJ2-7; cdr3_nt: TGTGCCATCACTGAGACGACGGGACTAGCGGGCGAAGGGTACTTC; cdr3_aa: CAITETTGLAGEGYF
d_call: -; clone_size: few; v_call: TRBV20-1; j_call: TRBJ1-5; cdr3_nt: TGCAGTGCTAGAGATAGGAGAAAAGGGAGCAATCAGCCCCAGCATTTT; cdr3_aa: CSARDRRKGSNQPQHF
d_call: -; clone_size: few; v_call: TRBV7-7; j_call: TRBJ2-7; cdr3_nt: TGTGCTAGCAGCTTAGGGGAGCCTCCCTACGAGCAGTACTTC; cdr3_aa: CASSLGEPPYEQYF
d_call: TRBD2; clone_size: many; v_call: TRBV29-1; j_call: TRBJ2-7; cdr3_nt: TGCAGCGTTGAAGAGGAGGGGCTAGCGGGGTACGAGCAGTACTTC; cdr3_aa: CSVEEEGLAGYEQYF
d_call: TRBD2; clone_size: -; v_call: TRBV6-1; j_call: TRBJ2-7; cdr3_nt: TGTGCCAGCAGGGAAATGGGACTAGCGGGAACTCGATACGAGCAGTACTTC; cdr3_aa: CASREMGLAGTRYEQYF
d_call: -; clone_size: -; v_call: TRBV18; j_call: TRBJ1-2; cdr3_nt: TGTGCCAGCTCACCACCCGCGGGATCGGATGGCTACACCTTC; cdr3_aa: CASSPPAGSDGYTF
d_call: -; clone_size: many; v_call: TRBV5-6; j_call: TRBJ2-2; cdr3_nt: TGTGCCAGCAGCTTGTTCGGGATGAACACCGGGGAGCTGTTTTTT; cdr3_aa: CASSLFGMNTGELFF
d_call: -; clone_size: many; v_call: TRBV28; j_call: TRBJ2-5; cdr3_nt: TGTGCCAGCAGTTTAAACTTTAGGCAGACGAAGACCCAGTACTTC; cdr3_aa: CASSLNFRQTKTQYF
d_call: -; clone_size: -; v_call: TRBV7-2; j_call: TRBJ2-7; cdr3_nt: TGTGCCAGCAGCATCGAAAGGGGAAGCTCCTACGAGCAGTACTTC; cdr3_aa: CASSIERGSSYEQYF
d_call: TRBD2; clone_size: -; v_call: TRBV4-1; j_call: TRBJ2-2; cdr3_nt: TGCGCCAGCAGCCAAGAGGCCGCTAGCGGTGCGAACACCGGGGAGCTGTTTTTT; cdr3_aa: CASSQEAASGANTGELFF
d_call: -; clone_size: -; v_call: TRBV30; j_call: TRBJ2-5; cdr3_nt: TGTGCCTGGAGTGTACGGATCCGGAGCCCAAGGGGGGAGACCCAGTACTTC; cdr3_aa: CAWSVRIRSPRGETQYF
d_call: TRBD2; clone_size: -; v_call: TRBV2; j_call: TRBJ2-4; cdr3_nt: TGTGCCAGCAGTGATCTAGCGGGAGGGGGCAAAAACATTCAGTACTTC; cdr3_aa: CASSDLAGGGKNIQYF
d_call: TRBD2; clone_size: -; v_call: TRBV20-1; j_call: TRBJ2-7; cdr3_nt: TGCAGTGCCGAAGGTCTAGCGGATACGCCCTACGAGCAGTACTTC; cdr3_aa: CSAEGLADTPYEQYF
d_call: TRBD1; clone_size: -; v_call: TRBV6-1; j_call: TRBJ1-1; cdr3_nt: TGTGCCAGCAGAGACGGACAGGGGGCCACTGAAGCTTTCTTT; cdr3_aa: CASRDGQGATEAFF
d_call: -; clone_size: many; v_call: TRBV3-1; j_call: TRBJ1-1; cdr3_nt: TGTGCCAGCAGCCGGACCCTCGACACTGAAGCTTTCTTT; cdr3_aa: CASSRTLDTEAFF
d_call: TRBD1; clone_size: few; v_call: TRBV7-9; j_call: TRBJ1-1; cdr3_nt: TGTGCCAGCAGCCAAGGAGACAGGGAGAACACTGAAGCTTTCTTT; cdr3_aa: CASSQGDRENTEAFF
d_call: -; clone_size: -; v_call: TRBV4-1; j_call: TRBJ2-7; cdr3_nt: TGCGCCAGCAGCCAATGGGACGCTAGAACTTACGAGCAGTACTTC; cdr3_aa: CASSQWDARTYEQYF
d_call: -; clone_size: -; v_call: TRBV13; j_call: TRBJ1-1; cdr3_nt: TGTGCCAGCAGCGAGGGACTCATGAACACTGAAGCTTTCTTT; cdr3_aa: CASSEGLMNTEAFF
d_call: -; clone_size: many; v_call: TRBV28; j_call: TRBJ2-7; cdr3_nt: TGTGCCAGCAGTCTCTACCCCCTCGGCTGGAGAAATGACTACGAGCAGTACTTC; cdr3_aa: CASSLYPLGWRNDYEQYF
d_call: -; clone_size: -; v_call: TRBV6-1; j_call: TRBJ2-7; cdr3_nt: TGTGCCAGCAGTGATTTTAGCGGCTACGAGCAGTACTTC; cdr3_aa: CASSDFSGYEQYF
d_call: -; clone_size: many; v_call: TRBV20-1; j_call: TRBJ2-6; cdr3_nt: TGCAGTGCTAGGGAGTCCGCTGGGGCCAACGTCCTGACTTTC; cdr3_aa: CSARESAGANVLTF
d_call: -; clone_size: many; v_call: TRBV29-1; j_call: TRBJ1-2; cdr3_nt: TGCAGCGTTCCAGGCTATGGCTACACCTTC; cdr3_aa: CSVPGYGYTF
d_call: TRBD1; clone_size: few; v_call: TRBV4-1; j_call: TRBJ2-7; cdr3_nt: TGCGCCAGCAGCCAAGAGGGACAGCGATCCTACGAGCAGTACTTC; cdr3_aa: CASSQEGQRSYEQYF
d_call: TRBD1; clone_size: many; v_call: TRBV27; j_call: TRBJ1-2; cdr3_nt: TGTGCCAGCAGAACCTACAGGGGCTATGGCTACACCTTC; cdr3_aa: CASRTYRGYGYTF
d_call: -; clone_size: many; v_call: TRBV28; j_call: TRBJ1-1; cdr3_nt: TGTGCCAGCAGGCCTCCCCCGGGCACTGAAGCTTTCTTT; cdr3_aa: CASRPPPGTEAFF
d_call: -; clone_size: many; v_call: TRBV10-2; j_call: TRBJ2-5; cdr3_nt: TGCGCCAGCAGTGAGGAGGGGCTCCAAGAGACCCAGTACTTC; cdr3_aa: CASSEEGLQETQYF
d_call: -; clone_size: -; v_call: TRBV7-9; j_call: TRBJ1-1; cdr3_nt: TGTGCCAGCAGCTTACCCAGGGCCGCTATGAACACTGAAGCTTTCTTT; cdr3_aa: CASSLPRAAMNTEAFF
d_call: TRBD1; clone_size: -; v_call: TRBV7-9; j_call: TRBJ2-3; cdr3_nt: TGTGCCAGCAGCACGGGACAGGGGGAGGGAGATACGCAGTATTTT; cdr3_aa: CASSTGQGEGDTQYF
d_call: TRBD2; clone_size: many; v_call: TRBV3-1; j_call: TRBJ2-5; cdr3_nt: TGTGCCAGCAGCCTCAGTGGGACTAGGGGAGAGACCCAGTACTTC; cdr3_aa: CASSLSGTRGETQYF
d_call: TRBD2; clone_size: -; v_call: TRBV12-3/TRBV12-4; j_call: TRBJ2-3; cdr3_nt: TGTGCCAGCACCTTAGCGGGATTCACAGATACGCAGTATTTT; cdr3_aa: CASTLAGFTDTQYF
d_call: -; clone_size: many; v_call: TRBV12-3/TRBV12-4; j_call: TRBJ2-7; cdr3_nt: TGTGCCAGCAGGGCGGGGTTTACGGACTACGAGCAGTACTTC; cdr3_aa: CASRAGFTDYEQYF
d_call: TRBD2; clone_size: -; v_call: TRBV3-1; j_call: TRBJ2-5; cdr3_nt: TGTGCCAGCAGCCAGTGGACTAGCGGGACACAAGAGACCCAGTACTTC; cdr3_aa: CASSQWTSGTQETQYF
d_call: -; clone_size: many; v_call: TRBV28; j_call: TRBJ2-7; cdr3_nt: TGTGCCAGCAGTCCCCAGGGTTCCCACGAGCAGTACTTC; cdr3_aa: CASSPQGSHEQYF
d_call: TRBD1; clone_size: few; v_call: TRBV6-2/TRBV6-3; j_call: TRBJ2-5; cdr3_nt: TGTGCCAGCAGTTACTCTCGCAGGGGGGAGACCCAGTACTTC; cdr3_aa: CASSYSRRGETQYF
d_call: -; clone_size: many; v_call: TRBV28; j_call: TRBJ1-1; cdr3_nt: TGTGCCAGCAGTTTAATCACCGGAGAAGCTTTCTTT; cdr3_aa: CASSLITGEAFF
d_call: -; clone_size: many; v_call: TRBV28; j_call: TRBJ2-4; cdr3_nt: TGTGCCAGCAGTTTAGCTCCTCATGCAGCCAAAAACATTCAGTACTTC; cdr3_aa: CASSLAPHAAKNIQYF
d_call: TRBD2; clone_size: many; v_call: TRBV11-1; j_call: TRBJ2-5; cdr3_nt: TGTGCCAGCAGCTTAGAGGGACTAGGGTTCTCAGAGACCCAGTACTTC; cdr3_aa: CASSLEGLGFSETQYF
d_call: -; clone_size: few; v_call: TRBV24-1; j_call: TRBJ2-2; cdr3_nt: TGTGCCACCAGTGCGGGGTCCCCGGAGCTGTTTTTT; cdr3_aa: CATSAGSPELFF
d_call: TRBD2; clone_size: few; v_call: TRBV28; j_call: TRBJ2-3; cdr3_nt: TGTGCCAGCAGTTTGAGTAGCGGGAGGGCCATCGATACGCAGTATTTT; cdr3_aa: CASSLSSGRAIDTQYF
d_call: -; clone_size: few; v_call: TRBV9; j_call: TRBJ1-1; cdr3_nt: TGTGCCAGCAGCGCCCAATTAAACACTGAAGCTTTCTTT; cdr3_aa: CASSAQLNTEAFF
d_call: -; clone_size: -; v_call: TRBV5-1; j_call: TRBJ2-5; cdr3_nt: TGCGCCAGCAGCTTGGTCCTGGGGGAGACCCAGTACTTC; cdr3_aa: CASSLVLGETQYF
d_call: TRBD2; clone_size: few; v_call: TRBV27; j_call: TRBJ2-7; cdr3_nt: TGTGCCAGCAGTCCGACCCTCGGGACTAGCGGGACCTACGAGCAGTACTTC; cdr3_aa: CASSPTLGTSGTYEQYF
d_call: -; clone_size: few; v_call: TRBV19; j_call: TRBJ2-5; cdr3_nt: TGTGCCAGTAGTATAGTTCAACGAGATCGTGGGACCCAGTACTTC; cdr3_aa: CASSIVQRDRGTQYF
d_call: -; clone_size: many; v_call: TRBV30; j_call: TRBJ1-2; cdr3_nt: TGTGCCGGGTTAGCTAACTATGGCTACACCTTC; cdr3_aa: CAGLANYGYTF
d_call: TRBD2; clone_size: many; v_call: TRBV28; j_call: TRBJ2-6; cdr3_nt: TGTGCCAGCAGTCTGCCTTTGGGAGGGATGGGGGCCAACGTCCTGACTTTC; cdr3_aa: CASSLPLGGMGANVLTF
d_call: TRBD2; clone_size: -; v_call: TRBV6-2/TRBV6-3; j_call: TRBJ2-6; cdr3_nt: TGTGCCAGCAGTGTAAGCGGGAGCCCCGGCTCTGGGGCCAACGTCCTGACTTTC; cdr3_aa: CASSVSGSPGSGANVLTF
d_call: -; clone_size: -; v_call: TRBV10-3; j_call: TRBJ2-1; cdr3_nt: TGTGCCATCGGGGGGACCAGCTACAATGAGCAGTTCTTC; cdr3_aa: CAIGGTSYNEQFF
d_call: TRBD1; clone_size: few; v_call: TRBV6-2/TRBV6-3; j_call: TRBJ2-7; cdr3_nt: TGTGCCAGCAGAGGTACCGGGACAGAGGGCTACGAGCAGTACTTC; cdr3_aa: CASRGTGTEGYEQYF
d_call: -; clone_size: many; v_call: TRBV30; j_call: TRBJ2-2; cdr3_nt: TGTGCCTGGAGTGAACGACGGTCGCAAGGGGAGCTGTTTTTT; cdr3_aa: CAWSERRSQGELFF
d_call: TRBD1; clone_size: -; v_call: TRBV28; j_call: TRBJ2-5; cdr3_nt: TGTGCCAGCAGTTCGGGGGGACAGGGGGCGTACCAAGAGACCCAGTACTTC; cdr3_aa: CASSSGGQGAYQETQYF
d_call: -; clone_size: many; v_call: TRBV3-1; j_call: TRBJ1-5; cdr3_nt: TGTGCCAGCAGCCAAGCGGGGGTGAGCAATCAGCCCCAGCATTTT; cdr3_aa: CASSQAGVSNQPQHF